Described below is a single T cell receptor (beta chain) sequence and its context. Data came from immunoSEQ multiplex PCR; TCRdb stores just in-frame clones and leaves some out. The sample shows around 110,000 clones, 83% of them seen only once. This sample is drawn from a study of blood T cell repertoires in COVID-19. Sequencing input: peripheral blood. The TCR was taken from a man under 40 with acute or convalescent COVID-19.

CDR3 protein: CAWSVGQGSQETQYF. The DNA of the CDR3 is TGTGCCTGGAGCGTAGGACAGGGCTCTCAAGAGACCCAGTACTTC. The chain is built from TRBV30 and TRBJ2-5; TRBD1 matches 8 bases. The V gene's germline CDR1 is GTSNPN and CDR2 SVGIG (reference sequence). Germline trimming cut 3 bases from V and 2 bases from J; bases unmatched to any gene: 8. The CDR3 extends over 15 amino acids.